Given below is one T cell receptor beta chain in context. These data belong to a study of cytomegalovirus exposure and HLA in healthy donors. CDR1 and CDR2 from the germline V gene are MNHNY and SVGAGI (reference sequence). The V end was cut by 6 bases, the J end by 8 bases, with 17 bases between. The CDR3 runs to 14 residues. Both 60 Vbeta primers and 13 Jbeta primers went into the PCR. Data came from immunoSEQ multiplex PCR; TCRdb stores just in-frame clones and leaves some out. The table has 100,000 to 150,000 clones, around 80% seen once. Material for sequencing was PBMCs. The genes are TRBV6-6 and TRBJ2-1; D perhaps matches TRBD1 (5 bases). The clonotype originates from a female donor in good health and CMV-seropositive. The CDR3 DNA follows: TGTGCCAGCAGACGAACGCAGGGCCCATATGAGCAGTTCTTC. Protein: CASRRTQGPYEQFF.